This T cell receptor (beta chain) emerged from a study of control samples from healthy donors and cancer patients. Libraries were prepared by immunoSEQ multiplex PCR; TCRdb keeps only in-frame clonotypes and omits some of them. The sample yields roughly 86,000 clones, more than 80% seen once. With V trimmed by 6 bases and J by 5 bases, 8 bases remained unmatched. Per the germline V gene, CDR1 is SNHLY and CDR2 is FYNNEI. This CDR3 is 14 amino acids long. Material for sequencing was blood. The clonotype originates from a woman younger than 45 in good health. The V gene is TRBV2, the J gene TRBJ2-5, with 8 bases fitting TRBD2. CDR3 bases: TGTGCCAGCAGACCGGGACTAGGGGGTGAGACCCAGTACTTC. It encodes CASRPGLGGETQYF.